This TCR beta chain was observed in a study of tumor-infiltrating lymphocytes in primary liver carcinoma. Joint extraction of RNA and DNA used roughly 19-32 mg of bulk tissue that was unsorted. Chronic HBV infection affected patients, none of whom had received treatment. Each tumor was sampled at four poles and its centre. On this clonotype: What it recognizes is unknown.

The V and J ends lost 3 bases and 8 bases, in that order; junction bases with no gene match: 5. The germline CDR1 and CDR2 sequences are SGHTA and FQGNSA. CDR3 length: 14 amino acids. Study-level results: A fraction of only about 7-25% of top clones appeared in all five tumor regions. Less overlap was seen in tumor-adjacent and tumor-blood pairs than in tumor region pairs.

A primer in the constant region served to generate TCR beta cDNA from 500 to 600 ng of total RNA. Construction of TCR beta libraries relied on three successive nested multiplex PCR rounds employing slightly modified ARM-PCR. Investigators reported that the first two PCR rounds, at about 11 cycles each, used TRBV1-TRBV30 forward primers with a C-beta reverse primer. Each CDR3 protein is one row after TCRdb ran MiXCR on the multiplex PCR reads. The profile covers about 50,000 distinct CDR3 sequences, with around 77% appearing a single time and roughly 24% taken by the ten largest. The specimen sequenced was liver tumor tissue from sampling region 5. Subset of the sample: tumor region T5, tumor centre. The TCR comes from a man aged 35 to 55 with primary liver carcinoma and hepatitis B virus infection. The J gene is TRBJ2-1, the V gene TRBV7-2; 9 bases agree with TRBD1. This chain's CDR3 is CASSLRDRAHEQFF. DNA for the CDR3: TGTGCCAGCAGCTTGCGGGACAGGGCACATGAGCAGTTCTTC.